The rows below give T cell receptor beta chains drawn from one sample of a study of vaccination and CD4 T cells after COVID-19. Their antigen targets remain unknown. TCRdb re-analysed the PCR reads in MiXCR, keeping a single row per CDR3 protein. Of about 20,000 distinct CDR3 sequences listed, over 50% are singletons. Sequenced input: CD4+ T cells from blood, cultured in vitro. These TCRs come from a human donor who had recovered from COVID-19. The CDR3 runs from the conserved cysteine through the conserved F or W. A D gene is named only where the DNA matches it firmly. Some rows have no size entry. The others give once, few or many, or a class for an expanded clone.

v_call	cdr3_length	j_call	d_call	clone_size	cdr3_nt	cdr3_aa
TRBV20-1	14	TRBJ2-1	TRBD2	NA	TGCAGTGCTAGCTTAGCGGGGAACTACAATGAGCAGTTCTTC	CSASLAGNYNEQFF
TRBV10-3	17	TRBJ2-4	NA	few	TGTGCCATCAGTGAGAGGCCCACAGCGAGAGCCAAAAACATTCAGTACTTC	CAISERPTARAKNIQYF
TRBV7-2	13	TRBJ1-6	NA	NA	TGTGCCAGCAGCTTAGAGACGCTACCACCCCTCCACTTT	CASSLETLPPLHF
TRBV6-2/TRBV6-3	17	TRBJ1-6	NA	once	TGTGCCAGCAGTTACCACACAGGCACGAGGGGTAATTCACCCCTCCACTTT	CASSYHTGTRGNSPLHF
TRBV7-8	13	TRBJ1-1	NA	NA	TGTGCCAGCAGCTTAGCCAGGGCCACTGAAGCTTTCTTT	CASSLARATEAFF
TRBV24-1	19	TRBJ2-3	NA	NA	TGTGCCACCAGTGATCGGGTACTCCCCTCGCCTTATAGCACAGATACGCAGTATTTT	CATSDRVLPSPYSTDTQYF
TRBV11-3	13	TRBJ2-1	NA	NA	TGTGCCAGCACCCGCAGCAATTACAATGAGCAGTTCTTC	CASTRSNYNEQFF
TRBV11-2	13	TRBJ1-1	NA	few	TGTGCCAGCAGCTTAGAGGGCAGGGTTAAGGCTTTCTTT	CASSLEGRVKAFF
TRBV20-1	14	TRBJ1-5	NA	NA	TGCAGTGCTAGTAGTCGGTATAGCAATCAGCCCCAGCATTTT	CSASSRYSNQPQHF
TRBV7-4	15	TRBJ1-2	TRBD1	few	TGTGCCAGCAGCTCCTGTCCCGGGACAGGGTCTGGCTACACCTTC	CASSSCPGTGSGYTF
TRBV6-5	14	TRBJ2-7	TRBD1	NA	TGTGCCAGCAGTTACCCGGGACAGGGCTACGAGCAGTACTTC	CASSYPGQGYEQYF
TRBV6-1	14	TRBJ2-1	NA	few	TGTGCCAGCACCGAGATTCGCTCCTACAATGAGCAGTTCTTC	CASTEIRSYNEQFF
TRBV6-1	16	TRBJ2-6	NA	NA	TGTGCCAGCACGTTGGGACCGACGCTCGGGGCCAACGTCCTGACTTTC	CASTLGPTLGANVLTF
TRBV10-1	15	TRBJ2-1	NA	NA	TGCGCCAGCAGTGGACCTGTAGGTGGGGTCAATGAGCAGTTCTTC	CASSGPVGGVNEQFF
TRBV2	15	TRBJ2-3	TRBD2	NA	TGTGCCAGCACTCGAGCGGCTAGCGGGACCGATACGCAGTATTTT	CASTRAASGTDTQYF
TRBV11-3	12	TRBJ2-5	NA	NA	TGTGCCAGCAGCACCCTCGCGGGGACCCAGTACTTC	CASSTLAGTQYF
TRBV27	17	TRBJ1-4	TRBD1	few	TGTGCCAGCAGTCTACACAGGGGGCCCGCAAAGGGTGAAAAACTGTTTTTT	CASSLHRGPAKGEKLFF
TRBV20-1	16	TRBJ1-4	TRBD1	once	TGCAGTGCTAGAGCGGGACAGGGGGCGCGGAGTGAAAAACTGTTTTTT	CSARAGQGARSEKLFF
TRBV7-6	13	TRBJ2-7	NA	NA	TGTGCCAGCAGCTTAATGCTAGCGCAGGAGCAGTACTTC	CASSLMLAQEQYF
TRBV28	13	TRBJ2-3	NA	NA	TGTGCCAGCAGTTTACCCCACACAGATACGCAGTATTTT	CASSLPHTDTQYF
TRBV20-1	13	TRBJ2-5	NA	few	TGCAGTGCTAGCGACCGCTATGGCGAGACCCAGTACTTC	CSASDRYGETQYF
TRBV20-1	19	TRBJ2-3	TRBD2	NA	TGCAGTGCCGCGGGACTAGCGGGGGGCCAATTAAAAAGCACAGATACGCAGTATTTT	CSAAGLAGGQLKSTDTQYF
TRBV20-1	14	TRBJ1-6	TRBD1	NA	TGCAGTACTGCACCGGGACAGGGGGCCTCACCCCTCCACTTT	CSTAPGQGASPLHF
TRBV20-1	18	TRBJ2-1	TRBD2	NA	TGCAGTGCTAGAGGCCTAGCGGGGGGGCCGGGGTCCTACAATGAGCAGTTCTTC	CSARGLAGGPGSYNEQFF
TRBV7-9	11	TRBJ2-1	NA	NA	TGTGCCAGCAGCCGGGACGGCGGGCAGTTCTTC	CASSRDGGQFF
TRBV12-3/TRBV12-4	15	TRBJ2-7	TRBD1	NA	TGTGCCAGCAGCTGGGACAGGGGGGGGGCCTACGAGCAGTACTTC	CASSWDRGGAYEQYF
TRBV20-1	13	TRBJ1-5	TRBD1	NA	TGCAGTGCAAACACAGGGGACAATCAGCCCCAGCATTTT	CSANTGDNQPQHF
TRBV4-1	16	TRBJ2-7	NA	NA	TGCGCCAGCAGCAGATCGCGGTCAACAGCCACCTACGAGCAGTACTTC	CASSRSRSTATYEQYF
TRBV4-3	15	TRBJ2-5	TRBD2	NA	TGCGCCAGCAGCCAAGTTAGCGGGGGGTTGGAGACCCAGTACTTC	CASSQVSGGLETQYF
TRBV20-1	16	TRBJ1-3	NA	NA	TGCAGTGCTAGCGGCCGGAAGGGGTCCCCTGGAAACACCATATATTTT	CSASGRKGSPGNTIYF
TRBV11-2	18	TRBJ2-4	NA	NA	TGTGCCAGCAGCCCCGGAAACTGGGAACCCGTATGGCAAAACATTCAGTACTTC	CASSPGNWEPVWQNIQYF
TRBV20-1	12	TRBJ2-5	NA	NA	TGCAGTGCTGGGGTTGGTGGAGAGACCCAGTACTTC	CSAGVGGETQYF
TRBV6-4	15	TRBJ1-1	NA	few	TGTGCCAGCAGTGACGGGGGGACGGGGAAGACTGAAGCTTTCTTT	CASSDGGTGKTEAFF
TRBV19	15	TRBJ2-2	NA	NA	TGTGCCAGTAGTATAGACAGTACGAACACCGGGGAGCTGTTTTTT	CASSIDSTNTGELFF
TRBV6-5	15	TRBJ1-1	NA	few	TGTGCCAGCAGTTCTGTAGGGACATCGAACACTGAAGCTTTCTTT	CASSSVGTSNTEAFF
TRBV10-1	13	TRBJ1-6	NA	NA	TGCGCCAGCAGTGAGGACCCTAATTCACCCCTCCACTTT	CASSEDPNSPLHF
TRBV19	14	TRBJ1-5	NA	NA	TGTGCCAGTAGTGGATCTGGGGGGTATCAGCCCCAGCATTTT	CASSGSGGYQPQHF
TRBV6-2/TRBV6-3	16	TRBJ2-7	NA	once	TGTGCCAGCAGCCCCCCCGAGAGTAGCGCCTCCTACGAGCAGTACTTC	CASSPPESSASYEQYF
TRBV20-1	12	TRBJ2-7	NA	few	TGCAGTGCCCAGGGTAGGGGCTACGAGCAGTACTTC	CSAQGRGYEQYF
TRBV2	15	TRBJ2-7	NA	NA	TGTGCCAGCAGCCTCGACCGGACCCTACACTACGAGCAGTACTTC	CASSLDRTLHYEQYF
TRBV6-1	15	TRBJ1-5	NA	NA	TGTGCCAGCAGCTCGCCTGGGGATAGCAATCAGCCCCAGCATTTT	CASSSPGDSNQPQHF
TRBV6-1	15	TRBJ1-2	TRBD1	few	TGTGCCGGACAGGGTGGATTTGCTGGGAACTATGGCTACACCTTC	CAGQGGFAGNYGYTF
TRBV28	17	TRBJ2-3	TRBD2	few	TGTGCCAGCAGTTTGGGACTAGCGGGGGGGAGGGCAGATACGCAGTATTTT	CASSLGLAGGRADTQYF
TRBV5-1	16	TRBJ1-5	NA	NA	TGCGCCAGCAGCCCGAGGCCGGACAGTAGCAATCAGCCCCAGCATTTT	CASSPRPDSSNQPQHF
TRBV20-1	15	TRBJ2-7	NA	NA	TGCAGTGCTAGCGGAGGGGCGGGCAGGACCTACGAGCAGTACTTC	CSASGGAGRTYEQYF
TRBV30	14	TRBJ2-5	NA	few	TGTGCCTGGAGTTTGGGTCTAGCGATTAGGACCCAGTACTTC	CAWSLGLAIRTQYF
TRBV7-6	13	TRBJ1-1	NA	NA	TGTGCCAGCAGCTTATACAGGGACGCTGAAGCTTTCTTT	CASSLYRDAEAFF
TRBV7-8	12	TRBJ1-2	NA	few	TGTGCCAGCAGCTTAAGGGGTGGAGGCTACACCTTC	CASSLRGGGYTF
TRBV6-5	17	TRBJ2-6	TRBD1	NA	TGTGCCAGCAGTTACTCCGGCTTCGCCGGGACAGGGAACGTCCTGACTTTC	CASSYSGFAGTGNVLTF
TRBV20-1	13	TRBJ1-1	NA	few	TGCAGTGCTAGACGAAGCGGGAACACTGAAGCTTTCTTT	CSARRSGNTEAFF
TRBV19	14	TRBJ2-3	NA	NA	TGTGCCAGTAGTATCTACAAATTCACAGATACGCAGTATTTT	CASSIYKFTDTQYF
TRBV20-1	13	TRBJ1-1	NA	NA	TGCAGTGTCCTGCAGGGACCTAACACTGAAGCTTTCTTT	CSVLQGPNTEAFF
TRBV20-1	13	TRBJ2-3	NA	few	TGCAGTGCTATCCATAATAGCGGAGATACGCAGTATTTT	CSAIHNSGDTQYF
TRBV2	15	TRBJ2-5	NA	NA	TGTGCCAGCAGTGAAGCGGCGGGGCTTGGGGAGACCCAGTACTTC	CASSEAAGLGETQYF
TRBV20-1	13	TRBJ2-2	NA	NA	TGCAGTGGGGCGGTTAGCGGCACCGGGGAGCTGTTTTTT	CSGAVSGTGELFF
TRBV11-2	17	TRBJ2-2	TRBD2	medium-sized	TGTGCCAGCAGCTTAGATCTCCACGGGAGGGCCACCGGGGAGCTGTTTTTT	CASSLDLHGRATGELFF